This T cell receptor (beta chain) was found in a study of CD8 T cells in ankylosing spondylitis. Study-wide points: In ankylosing spondylitis blood, a motif of roughly eight highly homologous TCR beta variants appeared characteristic. Earlier studies detected some motif variants in reactive arthritis synovial fluid and blood. Clones linked to the disease showed a CD8+ phenotype. They occurred at relatively low frequencies in peripheral blood. Disease-linked clones reportedly concentrated significantly in matched ankylosing spondylitis synovial fluid.

Making the TCR beta libraries involved quantitative 5'-RACE with molecular barcodes. Using its own MiXCR run on the 5' RACE reads, TCRdb lists one record per CDR3 protein. The sample gives 700,000 to 1,000,000 distinct CDR3 sequences, 10% to 15% of which show up once; roughly 0.51% is in the top ten. The germline V gene has CDR1 SGHTA and CDR2 FQGNSA. The CDR3 is made up of 12 amino acids. V was shortened by 1 base and J by 3 bases, with 1 base between the two germline ends. The table lists this clonotype with many counts. Its antigen is not known. The chain carries TRBV7-2 and TRBJ1-5; D gene ambiguous. This receptor was taken from a male donor with ankylosing spondylitis. The sequencing sample was made of blood, either unsorted or a sorted T cell fraction (not recorded which). The CDR3 coding sequence is TGTGCCAGCAGCTTAGACAATCAGCCCCAGCATTTT. This translates into CASSLDNQPQHF.